The clone carrying this TCR beta chain was picked up a small number of times. Its antigen is not identified. The data originate from a study of CD8+ T cells in alopecia areata. The study's findings and limits: Lesional scalp displayed greater clonality than normal scalp, most notably in alopecia totalis/universalis.

Extracted from the samples, RNA was reverse transcribed into cDNA to serve as the sequencing template. Method: immunoSEQ multiplex PCR; TCRdb's copy keeps in-frame clones and lacks some. Here the sample spans 200,000 to 250,000 clones, 64% being singletons. Trimming removed 6 bases from V and 5 bases from J, with 11 bases in between. Germline CDR1 reads SNHLY; CDR2 reads FYNNEI. CDR3 length: 13 amino acids. Treatment specified: oral pan-JAK inhibitor, 5-10 mg twice daily. The receptor's source is a human donor with alopecia areata. Sequences were derived from CD4+ T cells sorted from blood, sampled at week 4, from a patient treated with tofacitinib. V usage is TRBV2 and J usage is TRBJ2-1; possibly TRBD2 for D (5 bases). CDR3 region: CASRFGLNNEQFF. The DNA for the CDR3 is TGTGCCAGCAGATTTGGACTCAACAATGAGCAGTTCTTC. The full variable domain, rest sourced from reference TRBV2 and TRBJ2-1, is EPEVTQTPSHQVTQMGQEVILRCVPISNHLYFYWYRQILGQKVEFLVSFYNNEISEKSEIFDDQFSVERPDGSNFTLKIRSTKLEDSAMYFCASRFGLNNEQFFGPGTRLTVL.